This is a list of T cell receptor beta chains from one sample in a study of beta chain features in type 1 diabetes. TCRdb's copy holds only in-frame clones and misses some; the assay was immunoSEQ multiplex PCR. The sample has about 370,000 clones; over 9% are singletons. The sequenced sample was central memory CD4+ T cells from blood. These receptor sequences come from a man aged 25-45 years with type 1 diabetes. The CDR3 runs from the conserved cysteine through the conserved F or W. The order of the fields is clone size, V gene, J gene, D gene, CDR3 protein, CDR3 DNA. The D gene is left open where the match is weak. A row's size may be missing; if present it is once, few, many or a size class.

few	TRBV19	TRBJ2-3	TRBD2	CASRKGLAGERTQYF	TGTGCCAGTAGAAAGGGACTAGCGGGAGAGCGAACGCAGTATTTT
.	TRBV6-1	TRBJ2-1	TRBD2	CASSTGGEGNEQFF	TGTGCCAGCAGTACTGGGGGGGAGGGCAATGAGCAGTTCTTC
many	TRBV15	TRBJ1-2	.	CATSRPGHGYTF	TGTGCCACCAGCAGACCAGGGCATGGCTACACCTTC
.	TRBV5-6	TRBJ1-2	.	CASSSRTAGANYGYTF	TGTGCCAGCAGCTCTCGGACAGCCGGAGCTAACTATGGCTACACCTTC
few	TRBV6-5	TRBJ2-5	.	CASSLSRDGETQYF	TGTGCCAGCAGCCTCAGCAGGGATGGAGAGACCCAGTACTTC
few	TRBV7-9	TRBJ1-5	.	CASSPESSAQHF	TGTGCCAGCAGCCCAGAAAGTTCCGCCCAGCATTTT
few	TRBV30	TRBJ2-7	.	CAWSPLWENSYEQYF	TGTGCCTGGAGTCCCCTATGGGAGAATTCTTACGAGCAGTACTTC
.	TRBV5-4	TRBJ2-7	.	CASSLDPGEQYF	TGTGCCAGCAGCTTGGACCCTGGCGAGCAGTACTTC
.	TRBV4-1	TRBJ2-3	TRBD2	CASSQETGGKSSTDTQYF	TGCGCCAGCAGCCAAGAAACGGGAGGGAAATCTAGCACAGATACGCAGTATTTT
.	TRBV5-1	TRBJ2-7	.	CASNDGRALSYEQYF	TGCGCCAGCAACGATGGTAGGGCCCTTAGTTACGAGCAGTACTTC
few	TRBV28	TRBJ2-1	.	CASSDTSSGRHEQFF	TGTGCCAGCAGTGATACCTCTTCAGGACGGCATGAGCAGTTCTTC
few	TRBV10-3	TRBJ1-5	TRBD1	CAISGQGDQPQHF	TGTGCCATCAGCGGACAGGGGGATCAGCCCCAGCATTTT
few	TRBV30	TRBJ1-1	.	CAWSVQSGAQRAFF	TGTGCCTGGAGTGTACAATCAGGAGCCCAACGAGCTTTCTTT
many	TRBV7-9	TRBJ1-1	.	CASSVTTEWAEAFF	TGTGCCAGCAGCGTAACGACAGAGTGGGCTGAAGCTTTCTTT
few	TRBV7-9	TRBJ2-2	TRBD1	CASSLRTGYTGELFF	TGTGCCAGCAGCTTAAGGACAGGGTACACCGGGGAGCTGTTTTTT
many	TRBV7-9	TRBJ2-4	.	CASSLSPAKNIQYF	TGTGCCAGCAGCTTATCCCCGGCCAAAAACATTCAGTACTTC
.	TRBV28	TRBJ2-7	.	CASSHHEQYF	TGTGCCAGCAGTCATCACGAGCAGTACTTC
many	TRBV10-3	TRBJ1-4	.	CAISATGGGKLFF	TGTGCCATCAGTGCCACCGGGGGCGGAAAACTGTTTTTT
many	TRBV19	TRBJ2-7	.	CASSQDYEQYF	TGTGCCAGTAGTCAAGACTACGAGCAGTACTTC
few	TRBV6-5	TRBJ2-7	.	CASRAGSYEQYF	TGTGCCAGCAGGGCGGGGTCCTACGAGCAGTACTTC
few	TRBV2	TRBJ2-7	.	CASGALAGFEQYF	TGTGCCAGCGGGGCTCTTGCAGGATTCGAGCAGTACTTC
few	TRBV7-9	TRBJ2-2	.	CASSREASTGELFF	TGTGCCAGCAGCAGGGAGGCAAGCACCGGGGAGCTGTTTTTT
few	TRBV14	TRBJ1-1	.	CASSQVRHTEAFF	TGTGCCAGCAGCCAAGTGCGACACACTGAAGCTTTCTTT
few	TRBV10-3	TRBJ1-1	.	CAINGQTNTEAFF	TGTGCCATCAATGGTCAGACGAACACTGAAGCTTTCTTT
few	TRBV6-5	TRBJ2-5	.	CASRRDLYQETQYF	TGTGCCAGCAGGCGGGACTTGTACCAAGAGACCCAGTACTTC
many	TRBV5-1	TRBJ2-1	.	CASSPTDHEQFF	TGCGCCAGCAGCCCCACGGATCATGAGCAGTTCTTC
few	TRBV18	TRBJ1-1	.	CASSPQPGPEGTEAFF	TGTGCCAGCTCACCGCAACCGGGACCGGAGGGCACTGAAGCTTTCTTT